The next 30 T cell receptor beta chains were all read from a single sample in a study of blood T cell repertoires in COVID-19. The table came from immunoSEQ multiplex PCR; TCRdb's copy has only in-frame clones and leaves some out. In the table there are under 200,000 clones, more than 75% of which are singletons. The specimen was peripheral blood. These receptors originate from a man aged 70 or older with acute or convalescent COVID-19.

The rearrangement uses TRBV24-1 and TRBJ1-4; 10 bases map to TRBD1. V was clipped by 7 bases and J by 8 bases; unmatched bases: 6. This CDR3 spans 14 amino acids. In germline, CDR1 is KGHDR, CDR2 SFDVKD. CDR3 sequence: CATRPEGQGEKLFF. DNA for the CDR3: TGTGCCACCAGGCCTGAGGGACAGGGGGAAAAACTGTTTTTT.

The rearrangement joins TRBV27 to TRBJ1-4, with D possibly being TRBD1 (6 bases). The V end was cut by 3 bases, the J end by 4 bases, with 9 bases between. CDR3 size: 14 residues. Looked up from germline, CDR1 is MNHEY and CDR2 is SMNVEV (reference sequence). CDR3 DNA: TGTGCCAGCAGTTTGACAGGAGGTAATGAAAAACTGTTTTTT. Protein: CASSLTGGNEKLFF.

In its sample, this clone was seen once. CDR3 sequence reads: CASTKHSWQGGGELFF. Here the CDR3 DNA reads TGTGCCAGCACCAAGCACTCATGGCAGGGGGGTGGGGAGCTGTTTTTT. The V gene is TRBV9, the J gene TRBJ2-2; maybe TRBD1 (7 bases). The CDR3 consists of 16 residues. V lost 6 bases to trimming and J lost 8 bases, with 23 bases between them. Germline CDR1 is SGDLS and CDR2 is YYNGEE.

V usage is TRBV7-9 and J usage is TRBJ2-1; D is perhaps TRBD2 (6 bases). Germline CDR1 SEHNR, CDR2 FQNEAQ (reference sequence). Trimming removed 5 bases at V and 0 bases at J, with 11 bases between. This CDR3 is 15 amino acids long. Here the CDR3 DNA reads TGTGCCAGCAGCCCCGGAGGGAGCTCCTACAATGAGCAGTTCTTC. Amino acid sequence: CASSPGGSSYNEQFF.

V usage is TRBV11-3 and J usage is TRBJ2-2; D possibly corresponds to TRBD2 (6 bases). This CDR3 has 13 residues. The germline V and J ends were trimmed by 5 bases and 5 bases, with 9 bases remaining between them. From germline, CDR1 is SGHNT and CDR2 YENEEA. The CDR3 sequence: CASSALATGELFF. DNA for the CDR3: TGTGCCAGCAGCGCCCTAGCGACCGGGGAGCTGTTTTTT.

The V gene is TRBV7-3, the J gene TRBJ2-2, with 9 bases that match TRBD1. Germline V gives CDR1 SGHTA, CDR2 FQGTGA. This CDR3 comprises 18 residues. V dropped 1 base and J dropped 6; count of bases not matched to a gene: 12. CDR3 in DNA: TGTGCCAGCAGCTTAAGGGTGAAAGGACAGGGGAAATCCGGGGAGCTGTTTTTT. Amino acids: CASSLRVKGQGKSGELFF.

The chain couples TRBV5-1 to TRBJ2-5, with D possibly being TRBD2 (6 bases). Per germline, CDR1 SGHRS and CDR2 YFSETQ. The CDR3 runs to 15 residues. V lost 0 bases and J 7 bases, leaving 16 bases between the germline ends. The CDR3 DNA is TGCGCCAGCAGCTTGGCCGGCGGGAACTTTGGGACCCAGTACTTC. Its translation: CASSLAGGNFGTQYF.

V and J are TRBV5-1 and TRBJ2-3; the match to TRBD2 covers 7 bases. V lost 4 bases to trimming and J lost 6 bases; unmatched junction nucleotides: 11. The germline V gene has CDR1 SGHRS and CDR2 YFSETQ. The CDR3 loop spans 15 amino acids. CDR3 sequence reads: CASSPTSKGHDTQYF. The CDR3 bases are TGCGCCAGCAGCCCGACTAGCAAAGGCCACGATACGCAGTATTTT.

This chain uses TRBV4-3 with TRBJ2-2; maybe TRBD1 (5 bases). Per the germline V gene, CDR1 is LGHNA and CDR2 is YSLEER. CDR3 length equals 15 residues. V shed 4 bases and J shed 3 bases, with 12 bases lying between them. CDR3 protein: CASSLLIGDTGELFF. In nucleotides, the CDR3 is TGCGCCAGCAGCCTTCTCATAGGGGACACCGGGGAGCTGTTTTTT.

The chain is built from TRBV7-3 and TRBJ2-1; 8 bases are shared with TRBD2. J was trimmed by 9 bases and V by 7 bases; bases with no gene match: 8. Germline CDR1 is SGHTA and CDR2 is FQGTGA. CDR3 length: 13 amino acids. CDR3 in amino acids: CASKREWEREQFF. The DNA for the CDR3 is TGTGCCAGCAAGCGGGAGTGGGAGCGTGAGCAGTTCTTC.

The rearrangement uses TRBV7-2 and TRBJ1-4; 7 bases agree with TRBD1. The junction had 7 bases not matched to a gene; V was cut back by 1 base and J by 8 bases. This CDR3 contains 15 residues. Germline loops: CDR1 SGHTA, CDR2 FQGNSA. CDR3 coding DNA: TGTGCCAGCAGCTTAGGAACAGGGGTGGGGGAAAAACTGTTTTTT. Its translation is CASSLGTGVGEKLFF. Full variable domain (outside the CDR3, taken from reference TRBV7-2 and TRBJ1-4): GAGVSQSPSNKVTEKGKDVELRCDPISGHTALYWYRQSLGQGLEFLIYFQGNSAPDKSGLPSDRFSAERTGGSVSTLTIQRTQQEDSAVYLCASSLGTGVGEKLFFGSGTQLSVL.

The DNA for the CDR3 is TGTGCCAGCAGCCAAGACGAGCGCAGCCTCACCTTC. Translating gives CASSQDERSLTF. The J gene is TRBJ1-2, the V gene TRBV3-1 (or the pseudogene TRBV3-2); no definite D call. This CDR3 is built from 12 residues. The V end lost 0 bases, the J end lost 13 bases, and 12 bases lay between the germline ends. Germline V gene data show CDR1 as LGHDT and CDR2 as YNNKEL (reference sequence).

V gene TRBV18 combines with J gene TRBJ2-7; no clear D gene. Per the germline V gene, CDR1 is KGHSH and CDR2 is LQKENI. This CDR3 comprises 13 residues. Trimming took 3 bases from V and 7 from J, leaving 13 bases between them. This CDR3 reads CASSPPSSVEQYF. CDR3 bases: TGTGCCAGCTCACCCCCCTCCTCGGTGGAGCAGTACTTC.

J is TRBJ1-1 and V is TRBV6-5, with D perhaps TRBD1 (5 bases). Germline V gene lookup returns CDR1 MNHEY and CDR2 SVGAGI. V shed 5 bases and J shed 0 bases, with 10 bases lying between them. The CDR3 consists of 14 residues. The CDR3 DNA reads TGTGCCAGCAGTAATCCAGGGTTGAACACTGAAGCTTTCTTT. Translation gives CASSNPGLNTEAFF.

The chain combines TRBV7-2 with TRBJ1-4; 7 nucleotides match TRBD1. J gave up 3 bases and V 6 bases, and 7 bases lay outside the gene matches. The CDR3 totals 15 residues. Germline CDR1 SGHTA, CDR2 FQGNSA. CDR3 loop: CASRLQGLANEKLFF. The CDR3 DNA reads as TGTGCCAGCAGACTACAGGGGTTGGCTAATGAAAAACTGTTTTTT. Variable domain in full (rest from reference TRBV7-2 and TRBJ1-4): GAGVSQSPSNKVTEKGKDVELRCDPISGHTALYWYRQSLGQGLEFLIYFQGNSAPDKSGLPSDRFSAERTGGSVSTLTIQRTQQEDSAVYLCASRLQGLANEKLFFGSGTQLSVL.

The CDR3 sequence: CASSYLSGANVLTF. CDR3 nucleotides: TGTGCCAGCAGTTACCTCTCTGGGGCCAACGTCCTGACTTTC. The chain joins TRBV6-5 to TRBJ2-6; no definite D call. Trimming cost V 2 bases and J 0 bases, with 2 bases left between them. CDR3 length equals 14 residues. Germline CDR1 is MNHEY and CDR2 is SVGAGI.

The V call is TRBV5-1, the J call TRBJ1-6; perhaps TRBD1 as D (5 bases). V lost 6 bases and J lost 10, with 20 bases in between. The CDR3 extends over 15 amino acids. From germline, CDR1 is SGHRS and CDR2 YFSETQ. This CDR3 is CASKLFSGGNSPLHF. The CDR3 DNA follows: TGCGCCAGCAAATTGTTTTCGGGGGGAAACTCACCCCTCCACTTT.

The chain is built from TRBV29-1 and TRBJ1-2; 8 nucleotides align to TRBD1. The junction had 5 bases not matched to a gene; V was cut back by 7 bases and J by 4 bases. Germline values: CDR1 SQVTM, CDR2 ANQGSEA. The CDR3 length is 12 residues. In nucleotides, the CDR3 is TGCAGCGCCCCAGGGGGCGTCTATGGCTACACCTTC. Translated: CSAPGGVYGYTF.

The genes are TRBV28 and TRBJ1-1; 8 positions match TRBD1. CDR1 and CDR2 (germline): MDHEN, SYDVKM. The ends lost 6 bases at V and 7 bases at J; junction bases unmatched: 4. The CDR3 is 12 residues long. CDR3 bases: TGTGCCAGCAGCGGGACAGGCCGTGAAGCTTTCTTT. It yields the protein CASSGTGREAFF. The full variable domain, in which reference TRBV28 and TRBJ1-1 provide the parts outside the CDR3, is DVKVTQSSRYLVKRTGEKVFLECVQDMDHENMFWYRQDPGLGLRLIYFSYDVKMKEKGDIPEGYSVSREKKERFSLILESASTNQTSMYLCASSGTGREAFFGQGTRLTVV.

The V and J genes are TRBV14 and TRBJ1-2; 7 nucleotides align to TRBD1. Germline CDR1 and CDR2: SGHDN and FVKESK. This CDR3 has 13 residues. J gave up 2 bases and V 4 bases, and 1 base lay outside the gene matches. The CDR3 nucleotides are TGTGCCAGCAGCCTGACAGGGAACTATGGCTACACCTTC. Protein: CASSLTGNYGYTF. The full variable domain, its missing parts supplied by reference TRBV14 and TRBJ1-2, is EAGVTQFPSHSVIEKGQTVTLRCDPISGHDNLYWYRRVMGKEIKFLLHFVKESKQDESGMPNNRFLAERTGGTYSTLKVQPAELEDSGVYFCASSLTGNYGYTFGSGTRLTVV.

The chain uses TRBV2 and TRBJ2-1; 7 nucleotides match TRBD1. This CDR3 comprises 15 residues. Germline assignment: CDR1 SNHLY and CDR2 FYNNEI. V lost 6 bases and J lost 0; bases outside the gene matches: 5. The CDR3 spells CASSLQGNSYNEQFF. CDR3 coding DNA: TGTGCCAGCAGCCTACAGGGGAACTCCTACAATGAGCAGTTCTTC.

J is TRBJ2-3 and V is TRBV10-3, with D maybe TRBD2 (5 bases). Germline V CDR1 and CDR2: ENHRY, SYGVKD. This CDR3 is 14 amino acids long. The V end lost 2 bases, the J end lost 2 bases, and 8 bases lay between the germline ends. The CDR3 region is CAISELADTDTQYF. The CDR3 nucleotides are TGTGCCATCAGTGAGCTAGCCGACACAGATACGCAGTATTTT.

This clone was observed a handful of times. This chain uses TRBV19 with TRBJ1-6, with 7 bases that match TRBD1. Germline V gene lookup returns CDR1 LNHDA and CDR2 SQIVND (reference sequence). The CDR3 totals 15 residues. The junction had 11 bases not matched to a gene; V was cut back by 5 bases and J by 10 bases. The CDR3 DNA follows: TGTGCCAGTAGTCGTTACAGGGGACTCGGATCACCCCTCCACTTT. Translating it yields CASSRYRGLGSPLHF.

The genes are TRBV2 and TRBJ2-1, with D unresolved. CDR3 size: 15 residues. Germline CDR1 reads SNHLY; CDR2 reads FYNNEI. V was trimmed by 0 bases and J by 4 bases, leaving 10 bases between them. CDR3 amino acids: CASSEATPGYNEQFF. In nucleotides, the CDR3 is TGTGCCAGCAGTGAAGCCACGCCAGGATACAATGAGCAGTTCTTC.

This chain links TRBV18 with TRBJ1-1; the D gene is possibly TRBD1 (6 bases). Germline-derived CDR1 and CDR2 are KGHSH and LQKENI. V was clipped by 4 bases and J by 4 bases, with 22 bases between them. The CDR3 runs to 17 residues. The CDR3 sequence is CASSRRDISAGATEAFF. The CDR3 DNA follows: TGTGCCAGCTCACGCCGGGACATCTCGGCGGGGGCCACTGAAGCTTTCTTT. The entire variable domain, with the rest obtained from reference TRBV18 and TRBJ1-1, is as follows: NAGVMQNPRHLVRRRGQEARLRCSPMKGHSHVYWYRQLPEEGLKFMVYLQKENIIDESGMPKERFSAEFPKEGPSILRIQQVVRGDSAAYFCASSRRDISAGATEAFFGQGTRLTVV.

The chain is built from TRBV19 and TRBJ1-3, with TRBD1 as a possible D gene (6 bases). The CDR3 runs 13 residues. CDR1 and CDR2 (germline): LNHDA, SQIVND (reference sequence). Trimming left V 8 bases short and J 0 bases short, with 8 bases between. The CDR3 sequence is CASQGGSGNTIYF. The CDR3 DNA sequence: TGTGCCAGTCAAGGGGGCTCTGGAAACACCATATATTTT.

The V and J genes are TRBV15 and TRBJ2-7, with 8 bases identical to TRBD2. Germline loops: CDR1 LNHNV, CDR2 YYDKDF (reference sequence). The J segment lost 3 bases and the V segment lost 5 bases, leaving 9 bases of the junction unmatched. This CDR3 has 15 residues. The CDR3: CATSLGLANDYEQYF. CDR3 DNA sequence: TGTGCCACCAGCCTCGGACTAGCTAATGACTACGAGCAGTACTTC.

This chain connects TRBV18 to TRBJ2-7; D is perhaps TRBD1 (6 bases). V gave up 3 bases and J gave up 6 bases, with 18 bases separating them. The germline CDR1 and CDR2 sequences are KGHSH and LQKENI. The CDR3 runs 15 residues. DNA of the CDR3: TGTGCCAGCTCACCTGCGTCGGCAGGGGATGTCGAGCAGTACTTC. Translated, it gives CASSPASAGDVEQYF.

The chain uses TRBV2 and TRBJ1-2; D is perhaps TRBD1 (5 bases). The CDR3 sequence is 13 residues long. Germline V gene lookup returns CDR1 SNHLY and CDR2 FYNNEI. The V end was cut by 7 bases, the J end by 13 bases, with 22 bases between. CDR3 sequence (DNA): TGTGCCAGCACCCTGACGGGACTAGGCGCGTGCACCTTC. Translation gives CASTLTGLGACTF.

The chain is built from TRBV2 and TRBJ2-3, with D possibly being TRBD1 (6 bases). Trimming took 10 bases from V and 8 from J, leaving 13 bases between them. Germline V CDR1 and CDR2: SNHLY, FYNNEI. CDR3 length: 11 residues. The chain's CDR3 is CATRNRVTQYF. As DNA, the CDR3 is TGTGCCACCAGAAACAGGGTTACGCAGTATTTT.